This T cell receptor (beta chain) was recorded in a study of T cell changes during pregnancy in multiple sclerosis. Germline assignment: CDR1 MGHRA and CDR2 YSYEKL. The V segment lost 1 base and the J segment 2 bases; nucleotides outside the gene matches: 4. The CDR3 is made up of 16 amino acids. TCRdb's copy holds only in-frame clones and misses some; the assay was immunoSEQ multiplex PCR. Found here are about 110,000 clones, about 94% of them singletons; the top ten hold approximately 1.4%. The chain couples TRBV4-1 to TRBJ2-3, with 9 bases matching TRBD2. This sample comprised peripheral blood, obtained in the third trimester of pregnancy. This TCR came from a female donor with multiple sclerosis, enrolled in a pregnancy study. In DNA, the CDR3 is TGCGCCAGCAGCCAAGCTCTAGCGGGGTACACAGATACGCAGTATTTT. Its translation is CASSQALAGYTDTQYF.